This TCR beta chain was captured by sequencing in a study of blood T cell repertoires in COVID-19. Assay: immunoSEQ multiplex PCR; the TCRdb copy retains only in-frame clones and omits some. The sample lists around 190,000 clones, approximately 80% occurring once. Germline V gives CDR1 LNHDA, CDR2 SQIVND (reference sequence). The CDR3 length is 15 residues. With 6 bases clipped from V and 3 bases from J, the junction kept 8 bases outside the gene matches. The chain recombines TRBV19 with TRBJ2-7; TRBD1 matches 10 bases. The sample was peripheral blood. This clonotype originated in a human donor in a cohort sampled during active COVID-19. The CDR3 loop is CASSLRGQGIYEQYF. CDR3 DNA: TGTGCCAGTAGCCTACGGGGACAGGGGATCTACGAGCAGTACTTC.